One and the same sample provided the 25 T cell receptor beta chains below, sequenced in a study of monozygotic twins with inflammatory bowel disease. TCRdb reprocessed the 5' RACE reads, keeping one entry per CDR3 protein, no DNA. This sample's table has approximately 390,000 distinct CDR3 sequences. Sequencing used blood. The receptors come from a human donor with ulcerative colitis or Crohn's disease, or a healthy co-twin of an affected twin (not recorded which).

The V and J genes are TRBV6-5 and TRBJ1-1; TCRdb's D gene call, TRBD1, goes unchecked for lack of DNA. The CDR3 runs 15 residues. Germline CDR1 and CDR2: MNHEY and SVGAGI. The CDR3 loop reads CASSYPGQGYTEAFF.

The gene calls are TRBV7-9 and TRBJ2-1; with no DNA, the TCRdb D assignment of TRBD2 cannot be verified. This CDR3 is built from 15 residues. CDR1 and CDR2 from the germline V gene are SEHNR and FQNEAQ (reference sequence). The CDR3 is CASSFGGLAGYEQFF.

J is TRBJ2-1 and V is TRBV18; TCRdb's D gene call, TRBD1, goes unchecked for lack of DNA. This CDR3 is built from 15 residues. The V gene's germline CDR1 is KGHSH and CDR2 LQKENI. This CDR3 is CASSPISTGYNEQFF.

The chain recombines TRBV27 with TRBJ1-5; the TRBD1 assignment by TCRdb is unverifiable without DNA. CDR3 length equals 14 residues. CDR1 is MNHEY, CDR2 SMNVEV, per germline (reference sequence). CDR3 protein: CASSLQGRSQPQHF.

The rearrangement joins TRBV20-1 to TRBJ2-7. The CDR3 is made up of 13 amino acids. Germline values: CDR1 DFQATT, CDR2 SNEGSKA (reference sequence). The CDR3 sequence is CSARDKRNYEQYF.

The V and J genes are TRBV6-2 or TRBV6-3 and TRBJ2-5. CDR3 length: 14 residues. The germline V gene encodes CDR1 MNHEY and CDR2 SVGEGT. CDR3 loop: CASRLMDHQETQYF.

The chain is built from TRBV27 and TRBJ1-5; TCRdb names TRBD1, which stays unverified in the absence of DNA. Germline V gives CDR1 MNHEY, CDR2 SMNVEV (reference sequence). The CDR3 loop spans 16 amino acids. The CDR3 sequence is CASSLSVTAEPKPQHF.

The chain joins TRBV9 to TRBJ2-5; TCRdb's D gene call, TRBD1, goes unchecked for lack of DNA. CDR3 length: 15 residues. CDR1 and CDR2 (germline): SGDLS, YYNGEE. The CDR3 loop reads CASSVARGPRETQYF.

The rearrangement uses TRBV18 and TRBJ2-1; TCRdb's assignment of TRBD2 cannot be checked, as there is no DNA. Germline CDR1 KGHSH, CDR2 LQKENI. The CDR3 runs to 18 residues. CDR3 amino acids: CASSPRGAGGLGGNEQFF.

J is TRBJ2-1 and V is TRBV15. Germline assignment: CDR1 LNHNV and CDR2 YYDKDF (reference sequence). CDR3 length: 12 amino acids. The CDR3 is CATRQWTGEQFF.

This chain joins TRBV7-2 and TRBJ2-1; the D gene TCRdb calls, TRBD2, cannot be checked with no DNA. The CDR3 length is 16 residues. Per the germline V gene, CDR1 is SGHTA and CDR2 is FQGNSA. The CDR3 sequence: CASRPPGLALGNEQFF.

V gene TRBV20-1 combines with J gene TRBJ2-2; TCRdb's D gene call, TRBD1, goes unchecked for lack of DNA. The CDR3 sequence is 15 residues long. The germline gives CDR1 DFQATT, CDR2 SNEGSKA (reference sequence). CDR3 sequence reads: CSARHGTPVTGELFF.

V is TRBV7-2 and J is TRBJ2-1; the D gene TCRdb calls, TRBD2, cannot be checked with no DNA. CDR1 is SGHTA, CDR2 FQGNSA, per germline. This CDR3 is 13 amino acids long. CDR3 protein: CASSLAFGDGQFF.

The chain employs TRBV20-1 and TRBJ2-1; TCRdb selects TRBD2, and the lack of DNA leaves this call unchecked. This CDR3 region has 15 residues. Germline CDR1 DFQATT, CDR2 SNEGSKA (reference sequence). The CDR3 protein is CSARDYQTGGYEQFF.

This chain joins TRBV29-1 and TRBJ2-3; TCRdb's assignment of TRBD1 cannot be checked, as there is no DNA. Germline V gene data show CDR1 as SQVTM and CDR2 as ANQGSEA. The CDR3 covers 15 residues. This CDR3 is CSVGGGPPSTDTQYF.

The chain combines TRBV20-1 with TRBJ2-7; there is no DNA to check the TCRdb D call of TRBD1. The germline V gene has CDR1 DFQATT and CDR2 SNEGSKA (reference sequence). This CDR3 spans 14 amino acids. The CDR3 sequence: CSALGLRGGYEQYF.

This CDR3 reads CASSAVGLAGETQYF. The J gene is TRBJ2-5, the V gene TRBV2; there is no DNA to check the TCRdb D call of TRBD2. The CDR3 is made up of 15 amino acids. Germline V gene sequence: CDR1 SNHLY, CDR2 FYNNEI.

V gene TRBV7-6 combines with J gene TRBJ2-5; TCRdb selects TRBD2, and the lack of DNA leaves this call unchecked. This CDR3 has 15 amino acids. CDR1 SGHVS and CDR2 FNYEAQ come from the germline V gene. CDR3 sequence: CASSPGRSGEETQYF.

The rearrangement uses TRBV7-9 and TRBJ1-1; TCRdb outputs TRBD1, but without DNA this stays unchecked. Per the germline V gene, CDR1 is SEHNR and CDR2 is FQNEAQ (reference sequence). The CDR3 has 14 residues. The CDR3 is CASSLFGGESEAFF.

CDR3 amino acids: CASSLAGGGQQYF. V usage is TRBV27 and J usage is TRBJ2-7; TCRdb selects TRBD2, and the lack of DNA leaves this call unchecked. The CDR3 length is 13 residues. CDR1 is MNHEY, CDR2 SMNVEV, per germline (reference sequence).

The V call is TRBV5-1, the J call TRBJ2-2; TCRdb returns TRBD2, unconfirmable since there is no DNA. The CDR3 runs to 15 residues. Germline V gene data show CDR1 as SGHRS and CDR2 as YFSETQ. This CDR3 is CASRVLATNTGELFF.

V gene TRBV12-3 or TRBV12-4 combines with J gene TRBJ2-3; TCRdb picks TRBD2, but there is no DNA to check that call. The CDR3 sequence is 17 residues long. CDR3 region: CASVNPASGPATDTQYF.

V and J are TRBV30 and TRBJ1-1. CDR1 is GTSNPN, CDR2 SVGIG, per germline (reference sequence). This CDR3 comprises 11 residues. CDR3 protein: CAWSVNSEAFF.

The J gene is TRBJ2-6, the V gene TRBV7-3. The CDR3 contains 15 residues. CDR1 and CDR2 (germline): SGHTA, FQGTGA. CDR3 sequence reads: CASSPNLSGANVLTF. The full variable domain, its missing parts supplied by reference TRBV7-3 and TRBJ2-6, is GAGVSQTPSNKVTEKGKYVELRCDPISGHTALYWYRQSLGQGPEFLIYFQGTGAADDSGLPNDRFFAVRPEGSVSTLKIQRTERGDSAVYLCASSPNLSGANVLTFGAGSRLTVL.

V is TRBV20-1 and J is TRBJ1-3. There are 13 residues in the CDR3. Germline values: CDR1 DFQATT, CDR2 SNEGSKA (reference sequence). The CDR3 spells CSARQNSGNTIYF.